The clone carrying this TCR beta chain has ten or more counts. The antigen is unknown. The data are from a study of molecular identifiers for immune sequencing clone quantification. The V and J ends lost 6 bases and 3 bases, in that order; junction bases with no gene match: 15. Germline V CDR1 and CDR2: SQVTM, ANQGSEA. CDR3 size: 16 residues. General study findings and limits: Highly expanded clone sizes could be underestimated by identical TCR molecules sharing a barcode.

TCRdb re-analysed the PCR reads in MiXCR, keeping a single row per CDR3 protein. This sample has around 460,000 distinct CDR3 sequences, with 20% to 25% found just once. The sequence came from a human donor in good health. Some libraries in this study had Jurkat cell RNA spiked in. Specimen: naive CD8+ T cells from blood, with Jurkat cell RNA spiked in. Subset here: FACS-sorted CD8+CD4-CCR7+CD45RA+ naive T cells. The gene calls are TRBV29-1 and TRBJ2-7; 9 positions agree with TRBD1. The CDR3 spells CSVRTGTGRQGYEQYF. Here the CDR3 DNA reads TGCAGCGTCCGAACCGGGACAGGGCGCCAAGGCTACGAGCAGTACTTC.